The source of this TCR beta chain is a study of blood T cells in healthy people across ages. Study in general: When template switching was applied, about one barcoded beta molecule was captured per two T cells. General study results and limits: Age showed a roughly linear inverse relationship with TCR beta diversity per million T cells. Greater diversity and more naive CD4+ cells were seen in long-lived donors than in aged donors.

V gave up 3 bases and J gave up 6 bases; unmatched junction bases: 4. The CDR3 sequence is 14 residues long. In germline, CDR1 is LGHDT, CDR2 YNNKEL (reference sequence). In this sample, this clonotype turned up a few times. Its specificity is unknown. Isolated per sample were at least 7 million PBMCs. Next came a second PCR, run for about 6 to 12 cycles, which used a sample-barcoded 5' primer along with a J-beta primer mix. TCRdb called the 5' RACE reads again in MiXCR, with one record for every CDR3 protein. The sample gives 1,800,000 or so distinct CDR3 sequences, around 40% of which show up once; about 21% is in the top ten.

Sequencing was carried out using blood. The sequence came from a human donor in good health. This chain uses TRBV3-1 with TRBJ1-1; 10 bases line up with TRBD1. CDR3 residues: CASSHGQGVAEAFF. The DNA for the CDR3 is TGTGCCAGCAGCCACGGACAGGGGGTGGCTGAAGCTTTCTTT. The full variable domain, with the rest looked up from reference TRBV3-1 and TRBJ1-1, is DTAVSQTPKYLVTQMGNDKSIKCEQNLGHDTMYWYKQDSKKFLKIMFSYNNKELIINETVPNRFSPKSPDKAHLNLHINSLELGDSAVYFCASSHGQGVAEAFFGQGTRLTVV.